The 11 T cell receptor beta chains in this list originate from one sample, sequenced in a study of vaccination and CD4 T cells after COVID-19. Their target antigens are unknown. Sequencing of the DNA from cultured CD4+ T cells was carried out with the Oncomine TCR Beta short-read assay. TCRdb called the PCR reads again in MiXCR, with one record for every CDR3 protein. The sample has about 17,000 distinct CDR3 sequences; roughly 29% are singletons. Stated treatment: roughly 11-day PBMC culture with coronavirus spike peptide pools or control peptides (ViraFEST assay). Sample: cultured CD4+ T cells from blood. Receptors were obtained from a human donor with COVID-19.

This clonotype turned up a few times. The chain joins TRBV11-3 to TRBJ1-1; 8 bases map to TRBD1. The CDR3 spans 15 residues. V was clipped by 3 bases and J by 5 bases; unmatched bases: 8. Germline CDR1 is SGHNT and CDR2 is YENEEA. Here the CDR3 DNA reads TGTGCCAGCAGCTTCGGAGACAGGGGAGGGACTGAAGCTTTCTTT. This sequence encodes CASSFGDRGGTEAFF.

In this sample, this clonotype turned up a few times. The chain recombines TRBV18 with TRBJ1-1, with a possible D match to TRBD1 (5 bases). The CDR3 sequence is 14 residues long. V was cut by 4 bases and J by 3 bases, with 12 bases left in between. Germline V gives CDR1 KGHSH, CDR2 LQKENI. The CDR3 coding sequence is TGTGCCAGCTCACTCAACAGGAAATACACTGAAGCTTTCTTT. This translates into CASSLNRKYTEAFF.

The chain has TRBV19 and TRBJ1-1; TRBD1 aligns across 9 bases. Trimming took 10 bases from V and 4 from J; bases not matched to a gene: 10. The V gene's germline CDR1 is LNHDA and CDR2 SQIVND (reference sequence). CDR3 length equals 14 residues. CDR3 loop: CATSGQGLGTEAFF. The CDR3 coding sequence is TGTGCCACCTCAGGACAGGGGCTAGGCACTGAAGCTTTCTTT.

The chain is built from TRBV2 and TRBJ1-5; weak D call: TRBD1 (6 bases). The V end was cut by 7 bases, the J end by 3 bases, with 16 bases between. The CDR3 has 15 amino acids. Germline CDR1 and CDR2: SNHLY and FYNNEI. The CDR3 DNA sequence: TGTGCCAGCACTAAAGACAGGTGGGACAATCAGCCCCAGCATTTT. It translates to CASTKDRWDNQPQHF. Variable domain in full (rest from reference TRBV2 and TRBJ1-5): EPEVTQTPSHQVTQMGQEVILRCVPISNHLYFYWYRQILGQKVEFLVSFYNNEISEKSEIFDDQFSVERPDGSNFTLKIRSTKLEDSAMYFCASTKDRWDNQPQHFGDGTRLSIL.

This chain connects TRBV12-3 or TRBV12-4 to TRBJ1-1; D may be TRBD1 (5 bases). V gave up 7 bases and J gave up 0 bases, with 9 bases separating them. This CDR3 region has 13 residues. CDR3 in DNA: TGTGCCAGCAACAAACAGGTGAACACTGAAGCTTTCTTT. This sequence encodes CASNKQVNTEAFF.

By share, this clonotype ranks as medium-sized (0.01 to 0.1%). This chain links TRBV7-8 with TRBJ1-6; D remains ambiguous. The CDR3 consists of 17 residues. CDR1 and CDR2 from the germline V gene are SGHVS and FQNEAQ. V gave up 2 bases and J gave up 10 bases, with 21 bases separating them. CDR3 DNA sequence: TGTGCCAGCAGCTTAAAGGCCCGCCAGGAGATAAGGTCACCCCTCCACTTT. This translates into CASSLKARQEIRSPLHF. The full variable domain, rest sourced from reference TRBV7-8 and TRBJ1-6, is GAGVSQSPRYKVAKRGQDVALRCDPISGHVSLFWYQQALGQGPEFLTYFQNEAQLDKSGLPSDRFFAERPEGSVSTLKIQRTQQEDSAVYLCASSLKARQEIRSPLHFGNGTRLTVT.

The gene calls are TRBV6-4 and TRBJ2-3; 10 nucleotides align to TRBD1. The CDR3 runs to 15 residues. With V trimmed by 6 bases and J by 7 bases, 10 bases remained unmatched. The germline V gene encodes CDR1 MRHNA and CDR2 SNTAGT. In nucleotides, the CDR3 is TGTGCCAGCAGGGAAGCCGGGACAGGGGTTCATACGCAGTATTTT. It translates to CASREAGTGVHTQYF.

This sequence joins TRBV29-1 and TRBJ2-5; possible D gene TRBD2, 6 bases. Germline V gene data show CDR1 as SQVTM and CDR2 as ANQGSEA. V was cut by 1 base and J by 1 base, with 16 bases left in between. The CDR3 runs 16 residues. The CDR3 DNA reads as TGCAGCGTTGAAGGCCTCCTACGGGGGACCCAAGAGACCCAGTACTTC. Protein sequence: CSVEGLLRGTQETQYF.

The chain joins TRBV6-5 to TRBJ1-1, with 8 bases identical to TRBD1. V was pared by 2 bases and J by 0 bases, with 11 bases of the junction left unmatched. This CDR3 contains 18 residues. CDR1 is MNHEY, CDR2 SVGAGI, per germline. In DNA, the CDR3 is TGTGCCAGCAGTTACACGATGACAGGGGATTCTGTGAACACTGAAGCTTTCTTT. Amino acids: CASSYTMTGDSVNTEAFF.

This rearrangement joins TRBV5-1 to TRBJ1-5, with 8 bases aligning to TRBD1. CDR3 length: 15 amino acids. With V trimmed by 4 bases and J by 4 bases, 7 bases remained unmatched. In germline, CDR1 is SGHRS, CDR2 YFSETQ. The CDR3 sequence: CASSQETGENQPQHF. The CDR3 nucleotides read TGCGCCAGCAGCCAGGAGACAGGGGAAAATCAGCCCCAGCATTTT.

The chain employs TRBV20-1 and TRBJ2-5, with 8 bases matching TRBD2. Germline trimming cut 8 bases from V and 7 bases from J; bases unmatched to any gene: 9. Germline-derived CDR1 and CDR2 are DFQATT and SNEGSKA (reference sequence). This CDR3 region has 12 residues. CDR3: CSPGPREGTQYF. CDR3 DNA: TGCAGTCCCGGCCCACGGGAGGGGACCCAGTACTTC.